These 31 T cell receptor beta chains came from one sample sequenced in a study of blood T cell repertoires in COVID-19. Only in-frame clones appear in the TCRdb table, and some are missing; sequencing was by immunoSEQ multiplex PCR. The sample records roughly 100,000 clones, approximately 92% being singletons. Material: peripheral blood. The receptors come from a woman between 50 and 59 years old with COVID-19, enrolled during active disease.

This rearrangement joins TRBV11-2 to TRBJ1-5; tentatively, D is TRBD1 (5 bases). V was trimmed by 5 bases and J by 2 bases, leaving 13 bases between them. The CDR3 length is 15 residues. CDR1 is SGHAT and CDR2 is FQNNGV in the germline V gene. The CDR3: CASSPDSLGNQPQHF. Here the CDR3 DNA reads TGTGCCAGCAGCCCCGACAGCCTGGGCAATCAGCCCCAGCATTTT.

The chain's CDR3 is CAWSPSPKGETQYF. The CDR3 coding sequence is TGTGCCTGGAGTCCATCCCCCAAGGGGGAGACCCAGTACTTC. The chain combines TRBV30 with TRBJ2-5; D possibly corresponds to TRBD1 (5 bases). The V gene lost 2 bases and the J gene lost 5 bases, with 15 bases spanning the gap. This CDR3 contains 14 residues. Germline V gene sequence: CDR1 GTSNPN, CDR2 SVGIG (reference sequence).

The V gene is TRBV5-4, the J gene TRBJ1-1; possibly TRBD1 for D (5 bases). This CDR3 spans 13 amino acids. V was pared by 5 bases and J by 6 bases, with 14 bases between. Germline V gene data show CDR1 as SGHNT and CDR2 as YYREEE (reference sequence). The CDR3 nucleotides read TGTGCCAGCAGTAATGAAGGGGTATCTGAAGCTTTCTTT. Its translation is CASSNEGVSEAFF.

V and J are TRBV6-5 and TRBJ1-1; D gene unclear. The germline CDR1 and CDR2 sequences are MNHEY and SVGAGI. Trimming pared 4 bases from V and 0 bases from J, leaving 12 bases between. This CDR3 spans 15 amino acids. The CDR3 region has the DNA TGTGCCAGCAGTTTATTATCCAGAATGAACACTGAAGCTTTCTTT. It encodes CASSLLSRMNTEAFF.

The V call is TRBV3-1 (or the pseudogene TRBV3-2), the J call TRBJ2-7; 7 bases match TRBD2. CDR3 size: 15 residues. The ends lost 3 bases at V and 4 bases at J; junction bases unmatched: 9. CDR1 and CDR2 from the germline V gene are LGHDT and YNNKEL (reference sequence). CDR3 region: CASSQRGGITYEQYF. The CDR3 DNA follows: TGTGCCAGCAGCCAGAGGGGAGGGATCACGTACGAGCAGTACTTC.

This chain joins TRBV23-1 and TRBJ1-2; 8 bases map to TRBD1. TRBV23-1 is given ORF status, its function remaining uncertain. The CDR3 sequence is 16 residues long. V was clipped by 3 bases and J by 8 bases; unmatched bases: 14. This CDR3 is CASSHSPDRVVGGYTF. CDR3 nucleotide sequence: TGCGCCAGCAGTCATTCTCCGGACAGGGTGGTGGGAGGCTACACCTTC.

J is TRBJ2-7 and V is TRBV7-8; 8 bases are a match to TRBD2. Trimming removed 1 base from V and 3 bases from J; junction bases left unmatched: 5. In germline, CDR1 is SGHVS, CDR2 FQNEAQ. The CDR3 has 15 residues. DNA for the CDR3: TGTGCCAGCAGCTTAGAAGCGGGGGCCCACTACGAGCAGTACGTC. Its translation: CASSLEAGAHYEQYV.

The V gene is TRBV27, the J gene TRBJ1-1; the D gene is possibly TRBD1 (5 bases). This CDR3 contains 14 residues. CDR1 and CDR2 from the germline V gene are MNHEY and SMNVEV (reference sequence). V was cut by 7 bases and J by 0 bases, with 12 bases left in between. The CDR3 DNA reads as TGTGCCAGCAATCCCCGGGGGATGAACACTGAAGCTTTCTTT. It yields the protein CASNPRGMNTEAFF.

The chain uses TRBV12-3 or TRBV12-4 and TRBJ1-2, with D perhaps TRBD1 (5 bases). Trimming took off 1 base at V and 7 bases at J, with 10 bases between the two ends. CDR3 length equals 13 residues. The CDR3 nucleotides are TGTGCCAGCAGTTTAGGCAGGGCCGGTGGCTACACCTTC. Its protein is CASSLGRAGGYTF.

The sample holds one count of this clone. The V gene is TRBV19, the J gene TRBJ1-1, with no clear D. This CDR3 contains 14 residues. Per germline, CDR1 LNHDA and CDR2 SQIVND (reference sequence). Trimming took 5 bases from V and 3 from J, leaving 13 bases between them. The CDR3 loop is CASSLGQVDTEAFF. DNA for the CDR3: TGTGCCAGTAGTCTAGGGCAGGTTGACACTGAAGCTTTCTTT. The variable domain in full, completed from reference TRBV19 and TRBJ1-1, reads DGGITQSPKYLFRKEGQNVTLSCEQNLNHDAMYWYRQDPGQGLRLIYYSQIVNDFQKGDIAEGYSVSREKKESFPLTVTSAQKNPTAFYLCASSLGQVDTEAFFGQGTRLTVV.

In this sample, this clone turned up a few times. This chain uses TRBV7-2 with TRBJ1-1; D is unresolved. Germline CDR1 and CDR2: SGHTA and FQGNSA. V lost 1 base and J lost 4, with 13 bases in between. The CDR3 contains 15 residues. This CDR3 is CASSLDIASSTEAFF. The DNA for the CDR3 is TGTGCCAGCAGCTTAGATATAGCCTCATCCACTGAAGCTTTCTTT.

The rearrangement links TRBV7-6 to TRBJ1-2; TRBD1 aligns across 7 bases. The junction had 17 bases not matched to a gene; V was cut back by 5 bases and J by 2 bases. Germline CDR1 and CDR2: SGHVS and FNYEAQ. The CDR3 covers 18 residues. For the CDR3, the DNA is TGTGCCAGCAGCCCTCTCCTGATTAGACAGGGCCTAAACTATGGCTACACCTTC. It translates to CASSPLLIRQGLNYGYTF.

The chain has TRBV7-2 and TRBJ2-3; 9 bases align to TRBD2. With V trimmed by 2 bases and J by 6 bases, 6 bases remained unmatched. This CDR3 has 15 residues. Germline V CDR1 and CDR2: SGHTA, FQGNSA. CDR3 in DNA: TGTGCCAGCAGCTTACAAGCGGGGGGAGCGGATACGCAGTATTTT. It encodes CASSLQAGGADTQYF.

The CDR3 is CASSQDTGGEGTDTQYF. The CDR3 DNA follows: TGTGCCAGCAGCCAAGATACAGGGGGCGAGGGCACAGATACGCAGTATTTT. The chain is built from TRBV3-1 (or the pseudogene TRBV3-2) and TRBJ2-3; 9 bases are shared with TRBD1. The ends lost 0 bases at V and 1 base at J; junction bases unmatched: 5. CDR1 and CDR2 from the germline V gene are LGHDT and YNNKEL (reference sequence). This CDR3 spans 17 amino acids.

CDR3 nucleotide sequence: TGTGCCAGCGGAAGACAGGGTGGGGCTGAAGCTTTCTTT. Translated: CASGRQGGAEAFF. J is TRBJ1-1 and V is TRBV2; TRBD1 matches 7 bases. The germline gives CDR1 SNHLY, CDR2 FYNNEI. The CDR3 has 13 amino acids. V trimming: 8 bases; J trimming: 6 bases; junction bases outside the gene matches: 9.

This clone has just one count. This rearrangement joins TRBV2 to TRBJ2-2; D perhaps matches TRBD2 (7 bases). The CDR3 sequence is 18 residues long. Trimming cost V 6 bases and J 4 bases, with 24 bases left between them. Germline CDR1 and CDR2: SNHLY and FYNNEI. Here the CDR3 reads CASRKRGGIVQSTGELFF. The CDR3 DNA follows: TGTGCCAGCAGGAAAAGGGGGGGCATAGTTCAGAGCACCGGGGAGCTGTTTTTT.

V is TRBV11-2 and J is TRBJ1-2; no firm D call. CDR3 length equals 14 residues. V lost 5 bases and J 4 bases, leaving 14 bases between the germline ends. Germline-derived CDR1 and CDR2 are SGHAT and FQNNGV. The chain's CDR3 is CASSQIGVIYGYTF. The CDR3 nucleotides read TGTGCCAGCAGCCAGATCGGGGTGATCTATGGCTACACCTTC.

The chain is built from TRBV18 and TRBJ1-2; the D gene is possibly TRBD1 (5 bases). Germline V gene sequence: CDR1 KGHSH, CDR2 LQKENI. This CDR3 spans 14 amino acids. V gave up 1 base and J gave up 3 bases, with 9 bases separating them. The CDR3 bases are TGTGCCAGCTCACCACAGGGGAAGGACTATGGCTACACCTTC. It specifies CASSPQGKDYGYTF.

V gene TRBV19 combines with J gene TRBJ1-2; TRBD1 matches at 7 bases. J lost 7 bases, V lost 3 bases, and 5 bases had no gene match. This CDR3 has 13 residues. The V gene's germline CDR1 is LNHDA and CDR2 SQIVND (reference sequence). The DNA for the CDR3 is TGTGCCAGTAGTATGGGCGGGACAGCTGGCTACACCTTC. Translation: CASSMGGTAGYTF.

V and J are TRBV5-6 and TRBJ2-3, with 9 bases matching TRBD1. The CDR3 is 14 residues long. Germline lookup yields CDR1 SGHDT and CDR2 YYEEEE. Germline trimming cut 4 bases from V and 4 bases from J; bases unmatched to any gene: 4. The CDR3 DNA sequence: TGTGCCAGCAGCGGACAGGGGAGGGCAGATACGCAGTATTTT. It is translated as CASSGQGRADTQYF.

The chain uses TRBV5-6 and TRBJ1-1, with TRBD1 as a possible D gene (5 bases). The CDR3 has 15 amino acids. The germline V gene has CDR1 SGHDT and CDR2 YYEEEE. V was cut by 0 bases and J by 4 bases, with 13 bases left in between. This CDR3 reads CASSLDQGMSTEAFF. CDR3 sequence (DNA): TGTGCCAGCAGCTTGGATCAGGGTATGAGCACTGAAGCTTTCTTT.

The chain recombines TRBV3-1 (or the pseudogene TRBV3-2) with TRBJ2-1; maybe TRBD1 (7 bases). The V end was cut by 2 bases, the J end by 6 bases, with 14 bases between. The CDR3 runs to 15 residues. The germline gives CDR1 LGHDT, CDR2 YNNKEL (reference sequence). The CDR3 protein is CASSQRTGGVNEQFF. The CDR3 DNA reads as TGTGCCAGCAGCCAAAGGACAGGAGGGGTCAATGAGCAGTTCTTC.

The V and J genes are TRBV5-5 and TRBJ2-2; no reliable D call. The V end was cut by 2 bases, the J end by 5 bases, with 10 bases between. Germline V gene data show CDR1 as SGHKS and CDR2 as YYEKEE (reference sequence). CDR3 size: 14 residues. The DNA for the CDR3 is TGTGCCAGCAGCTTCCCCGATCAGACCGGGGAGCTGTTTTTT. Translating it yields CASSFPDQTGELFF. Variable domain in full (rest from reference TRBV5-5 and TRBJ2-2): DAGVTQSPTHLIKTRGQQVTLRCSPISGHKSVSWYQQVLGQGPQFIFQYYEKEERGRGNFPDRFSARQFPNYSSELNVNALLLGDSALYLCASSFPDQTGELFFGEGSRLTVL.

The count of this clone is one. In DNA form, the CDR3 reads TGCGCCAGCAGCCAAGACGCGGGGACAGCGAACTATGGCTACACCTTC. Its translation is CASSQDAGTANYGYTF. The rearrangement joins TRBV4-3 to TRBJ1-2, with TRBD1 matching over 7 bases. Germline-derived CDR1 and CDR2 are LGHNA and YSLEER. V trimming: 0 bases; J trimming: 2 bases; junction bases outside the gene matches: 6. This CDR3 region has 16 residues.

This rearrangement joins TRBV3-1 (or the pseudogene TRBV3-2) to TRBJ2-3; D uncertain. V dropped 0 bases and J dropped 1 base, with 5 bases sitting between them. The CDR3 spans 14 residues. Germline loops: CDR1 LGHDT, CDR2 YNNKEL (reference sequence). The CDR3 loop reads CASSQEPGTDTQYF. The CDR3, as DNA: TGTGCCAGCAGCCAAGAACCGGGCACAGATACGCAGTATTTT.

This clone is a singleton in its sample. The chain combines TRBV7-2 with TRBJ2-3; TRBD2 agrees at 13 bases. CDR1 and CDR2 (germline): SGHTA, FQGNSA. J was trimmed by 1 base and V by 5 bases; bases with no gene match: 9. The CDR3 runs to 18 residues. The CDR3 loop reads CASSVWTSGGSGTDTQYF. For the CDR3, the DNA is TGTGCCAGCAGCGTCTGGACTAGCGGGGGCTCGGGCACAGATACGCAGTATTTT.

This chain uses TRBV19 with TRBJ1-6, with D unresolved. Trimming removed 6 bases from V and 10 bases from J, with 13 bases in between. CDR1 LNHDA and CDR2 SQIVND come from the germline V gene (reference sequence). The CDR3 has 13 amino acids. CDR3 coding DNA: TGTGCCAGTAGAGCCCCAGCAGGATCACCCCTCCACTTT. Translated: CASRAPAGSPLHF.

The V and J genes are TRBV12-3 or TRBV12-4 and TRBJ1-2; tentatively, D is TRBD1 (5 bases). The V end was cut by 5 bases, the J end by 2 bases, with 9 bases between. The CDR3 consists of 13 residues. The CDR3 spells CASSLDRNYGYTF. The CDR3 DNA reads TGTGCCAGCAGTCTCGACAGAAACTATGGCTACACCTTC.

J is TRBJ1-2 and V is TRBV5-6, with TRBD1 matching over 9 bases. Trimming at V came to 4 bases and at J to 7 bases, leaving 17 bases not matched to a gene. The CDR3 consists of 17 residues. CDR1 is SGHDT, CDR2 YYEEEE, per germline. The CDR3 DNA is TGTGCCAGCAGCCGGGAGACGTTTACCGGGACAGGGTTTGGCTACACCTTC. This translates into CASSRETFTGTGFGYTF.

This rearrangement joins TRBV4-3 to TRBJ1-2, with D maybe TRBD1 (5 bases). This CDR3 contains 15 residues. CDR1 and CDR2 (germline): LGHNA, YSLEER. Trimming cost V 0 bases and J 4 bases, with 12 bases left between them. The DNA of the CDR3 is TGCGCCAGCAGCCAAGATTCCGCAGGGTCCTATGGCTACACCTTC. Translated: CASSQDSAGSYGYTF.

The chain couples TRBV7-8 to TRBJ2-7; 8 nucleotides line up with TRBD1. Germline lookup yields CDR1 SGHVS and CDR2 FQNEAQ. V shed 3 bases and J 10 bases; nucleotides not matched to a gene: 8. The CDR3 covers 13 residues. The CDR3 sequence is CASSFRTGIEQYV. Written as DNA, the CDR3 is TGTGCCAGCAGCTTTAGGACAGGGATAGAACAGTACGTC.